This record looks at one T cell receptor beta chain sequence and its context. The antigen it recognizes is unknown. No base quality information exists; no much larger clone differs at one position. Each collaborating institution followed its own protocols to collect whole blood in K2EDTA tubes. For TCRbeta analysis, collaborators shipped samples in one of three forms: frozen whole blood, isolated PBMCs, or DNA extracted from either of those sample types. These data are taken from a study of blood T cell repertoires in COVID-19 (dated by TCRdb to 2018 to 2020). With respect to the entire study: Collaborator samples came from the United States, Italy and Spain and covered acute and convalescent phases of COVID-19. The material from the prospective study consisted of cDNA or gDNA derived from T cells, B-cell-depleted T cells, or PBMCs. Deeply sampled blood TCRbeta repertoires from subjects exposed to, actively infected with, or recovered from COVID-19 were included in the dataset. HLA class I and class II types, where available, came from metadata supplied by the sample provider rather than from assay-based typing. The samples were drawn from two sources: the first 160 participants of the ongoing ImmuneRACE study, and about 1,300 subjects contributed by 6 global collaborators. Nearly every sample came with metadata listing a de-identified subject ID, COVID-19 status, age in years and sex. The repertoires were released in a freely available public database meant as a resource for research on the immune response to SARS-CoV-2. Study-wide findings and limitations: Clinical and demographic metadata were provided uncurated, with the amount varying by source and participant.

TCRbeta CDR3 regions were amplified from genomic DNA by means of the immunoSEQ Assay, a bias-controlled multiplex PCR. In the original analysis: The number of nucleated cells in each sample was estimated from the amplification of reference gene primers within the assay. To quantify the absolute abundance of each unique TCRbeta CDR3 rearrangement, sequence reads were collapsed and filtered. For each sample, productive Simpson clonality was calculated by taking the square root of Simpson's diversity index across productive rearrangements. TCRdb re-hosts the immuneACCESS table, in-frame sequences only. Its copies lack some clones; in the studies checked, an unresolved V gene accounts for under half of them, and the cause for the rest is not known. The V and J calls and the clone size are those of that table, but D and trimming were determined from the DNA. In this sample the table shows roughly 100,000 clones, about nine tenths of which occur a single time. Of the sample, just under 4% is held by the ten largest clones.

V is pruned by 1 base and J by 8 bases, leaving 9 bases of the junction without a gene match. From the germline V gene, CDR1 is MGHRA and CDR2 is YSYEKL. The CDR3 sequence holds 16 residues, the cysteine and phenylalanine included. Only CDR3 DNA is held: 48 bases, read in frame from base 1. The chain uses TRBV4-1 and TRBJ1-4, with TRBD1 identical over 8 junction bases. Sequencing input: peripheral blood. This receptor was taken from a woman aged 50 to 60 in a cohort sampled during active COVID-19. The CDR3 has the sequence CASSQVVGTGREKLFF. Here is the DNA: TGCGCCAGCAGCCAAGTGGTCGGGACAGGAAGGGAAAAACTGTTTTTT.